This T cell receptor (beta chain) was obtained from a study of blood T cell repertoires in COVID-19. For the study at large: The United States, Italy and Spain were the sources of the acute and convalescent COVID-19 samples.

Deletions cut 2 bases from V and 5 bases from J, with 22 bases between. Looked up from germline, CDR1 is SGHRS and CDR2 is YFSETQ. CDR3 size: 17 residues. The repertoire was sequenced with immunoSEQ multiplex PCR; TCRdb's copy has only in-frame clones and lacks some. The sample contains more than 300,000 clones, around 87% of which appear only once. Enrolled during active infection, Seattle patients were then followed longitudinally. Source material: peripheral blood. The TCR was taken from a woman in her twenties or thirties with COVID-19, enrolled during active disease. The genes are TRBV5-1 and TRBJ2-5, with D possibly TRBD1 on 7 matching bases. DNA of the CDR3: TGCGCCAGCAGCTTTCTGCGACAGGGAGGCTACGGCGAGACCCAGTACTTC. Amino acids: CASSFLRQGGYGETQYF.